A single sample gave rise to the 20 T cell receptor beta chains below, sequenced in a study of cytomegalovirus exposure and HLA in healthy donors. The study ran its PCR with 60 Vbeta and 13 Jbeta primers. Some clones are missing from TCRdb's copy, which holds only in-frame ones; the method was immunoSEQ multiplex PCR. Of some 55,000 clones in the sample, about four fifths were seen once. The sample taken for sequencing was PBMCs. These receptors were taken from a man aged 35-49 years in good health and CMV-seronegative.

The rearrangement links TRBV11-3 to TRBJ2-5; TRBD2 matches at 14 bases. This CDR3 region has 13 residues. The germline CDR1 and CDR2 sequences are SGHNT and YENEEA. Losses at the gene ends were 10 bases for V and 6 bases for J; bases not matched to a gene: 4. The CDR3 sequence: CANRLAGGKTQYF. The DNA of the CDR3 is TGTGCCAACAGACTAGCGGGGGGGAAGACCCAGTACTTC. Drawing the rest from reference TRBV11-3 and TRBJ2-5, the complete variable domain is EAGVVQSPRYKIIEKKQPVAFWCNPISGHNTLYWYLQNLGQGPELLIRYENEEAVDDSQLPKDRFSAERLKGVDSTLKIQPAELGDSAVYLCANRLAGGKTQYFGPGTRLLVL.

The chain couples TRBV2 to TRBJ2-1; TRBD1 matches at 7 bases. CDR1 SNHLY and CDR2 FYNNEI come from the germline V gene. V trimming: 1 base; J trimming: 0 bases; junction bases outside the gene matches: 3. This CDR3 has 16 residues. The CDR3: CASSEGQGVSYNEQFF. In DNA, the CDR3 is TGTGCCAGCAGTGAAGGACAGGGTGTCTCCTACAATGAGCAGTTCTTC.

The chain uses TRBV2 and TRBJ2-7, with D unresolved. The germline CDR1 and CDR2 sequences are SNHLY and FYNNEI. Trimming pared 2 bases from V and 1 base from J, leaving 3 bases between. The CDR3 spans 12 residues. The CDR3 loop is CASSERSYEQYF. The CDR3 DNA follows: TGTGCCAGCAGTGAACGGTCCTACGAGCAGTACTTC.

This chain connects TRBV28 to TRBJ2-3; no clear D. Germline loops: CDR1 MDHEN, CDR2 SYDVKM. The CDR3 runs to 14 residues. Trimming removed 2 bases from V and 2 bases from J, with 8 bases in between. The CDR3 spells CASSLDTLTDTQYF. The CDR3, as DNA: TGTGCCAGCAGTTTAGACACTCTCACAGATACGCAGTATTTT.

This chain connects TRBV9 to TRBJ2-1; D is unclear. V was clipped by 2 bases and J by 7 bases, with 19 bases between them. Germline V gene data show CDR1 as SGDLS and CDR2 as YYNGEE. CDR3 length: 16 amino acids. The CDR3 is CASSVQTARKRNEQFF. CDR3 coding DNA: TGTGCCAGCAGCGTCCAGACGGCCCGGAAGCGAAATGAGCAGTTCTTC.

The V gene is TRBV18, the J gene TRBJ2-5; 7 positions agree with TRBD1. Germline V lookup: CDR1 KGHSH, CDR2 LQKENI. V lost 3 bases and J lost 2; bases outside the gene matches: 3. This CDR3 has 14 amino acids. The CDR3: CASSPTGQQETQYF. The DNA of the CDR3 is TGTGCCAGCTCACCGACGGGACAGCAAGAGACCCAGTACTTC. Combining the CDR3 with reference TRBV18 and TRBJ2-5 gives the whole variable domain NAGVMQNPRHLVRRRGQEARLRCSPMKGHSHVYWYRQLPEEGLKFMVYLQKENIIDESGMPKERFSAEFPKEGPSILRIQQVVRGDSAAYFCASSPTGQQETQYFGPGTRLLVL.

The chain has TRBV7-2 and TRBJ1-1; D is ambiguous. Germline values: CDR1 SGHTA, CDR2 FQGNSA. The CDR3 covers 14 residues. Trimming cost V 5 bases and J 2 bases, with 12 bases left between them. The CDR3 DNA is TGTGCCAGCAGCCCGGGGAGCCCCAACACTGAAGCTTTCTTT. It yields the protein CASSPGSPNTEAFF.

Here the CDR3 DNA reads TGTGCCACCAGCAGCGGGGGGACTAGCACAGATACGCAGTATTTT. Its protein is CATSSGGTSTDTQYF. The V gene is TRBV15, the J gene TRBJ2-3; TRBD2 matches at 7 bases. Germline CDR1 LNHNV, CDR2 YYDKDF (reference sequence). The CDR3 totals 15 residues. V lost 3 bases, J lost 0 bases, and 3 bases stayed unmatched.

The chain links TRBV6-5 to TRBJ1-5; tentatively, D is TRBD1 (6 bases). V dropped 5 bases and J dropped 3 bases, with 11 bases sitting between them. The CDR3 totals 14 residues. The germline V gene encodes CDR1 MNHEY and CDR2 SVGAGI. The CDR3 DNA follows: TGTGCCAGCAGTACAGGGCACTACAATCAGCCCCAGCATTTT. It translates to CASSTGHYNQPQHF.

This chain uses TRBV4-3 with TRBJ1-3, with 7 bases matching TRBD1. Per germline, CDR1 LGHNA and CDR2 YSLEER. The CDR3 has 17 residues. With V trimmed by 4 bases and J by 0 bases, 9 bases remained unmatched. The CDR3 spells CASSPSPDRASGNTIYF. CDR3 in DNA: TGCGCCAGCAGCCCGTCGCCTGACAGGGCCTCTGGAAACACCATATATTTT.

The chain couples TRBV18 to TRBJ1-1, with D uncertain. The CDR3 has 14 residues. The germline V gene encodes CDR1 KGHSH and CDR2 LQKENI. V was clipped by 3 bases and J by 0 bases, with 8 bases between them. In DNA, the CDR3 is TGTGCCAGCTCACCCGAGATTATGAACACTGAAGCTTTCTTT. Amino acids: CASSPEIMNTEAFF.

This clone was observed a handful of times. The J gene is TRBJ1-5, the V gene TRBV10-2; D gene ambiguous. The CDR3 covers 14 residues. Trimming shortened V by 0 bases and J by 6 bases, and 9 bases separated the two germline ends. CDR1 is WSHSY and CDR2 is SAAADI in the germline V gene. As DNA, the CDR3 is TGCGCCAGCAGTGAGTCCAGTACCGTTCAGCCCCAGCATTTT. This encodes CASSESSTVQPQHF.

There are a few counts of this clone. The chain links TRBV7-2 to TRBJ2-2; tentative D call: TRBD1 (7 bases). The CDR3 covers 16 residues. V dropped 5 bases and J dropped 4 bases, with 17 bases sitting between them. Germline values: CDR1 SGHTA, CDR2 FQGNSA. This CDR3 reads CASSQGGLISTGELFF. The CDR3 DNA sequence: TGTGCCAGCAGCCAGGGGGGTCTTATCTCCACCGGGGAGCTGTTTTTT.

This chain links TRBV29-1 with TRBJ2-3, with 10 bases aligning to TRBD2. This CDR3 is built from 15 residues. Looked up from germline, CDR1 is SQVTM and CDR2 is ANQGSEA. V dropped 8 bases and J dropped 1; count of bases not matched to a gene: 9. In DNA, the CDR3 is TGCAGCTCTTCCCCCGGGACTAGCGGCACAGATACGCAGTATTTT. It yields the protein CSSSPGTSGTDTQYF.

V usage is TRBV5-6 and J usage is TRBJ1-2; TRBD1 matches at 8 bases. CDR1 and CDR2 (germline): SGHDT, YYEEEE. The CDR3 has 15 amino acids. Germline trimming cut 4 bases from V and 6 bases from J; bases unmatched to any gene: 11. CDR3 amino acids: CASSPPETGVNGYTF. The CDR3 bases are TGTGCCAGCAGCCCACCTGAGACAGGGGTGAATGGCTACACCTTC.

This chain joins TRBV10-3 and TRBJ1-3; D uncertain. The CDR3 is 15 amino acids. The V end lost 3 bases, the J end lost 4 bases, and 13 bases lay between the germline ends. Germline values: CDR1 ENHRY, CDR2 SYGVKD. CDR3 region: CAISDYPNGGNTIYF. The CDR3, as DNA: TGTGCCATCAGTGATTACCCCAACGGGGGAAACACCATATATTTT.

CDR3 sequence (DNA): TGTGCCAGCAGTTACCCGGGACTAGCGGGGCCCGGGGAGCTGTTTTTT. Its protein product is CASSYPGLAGPGELFF. The rearrangement links TRBV6-6 to TRBJ2-2; 13 nucleotides align to TRBD2. The CDR3 contains 16 residues. Germline CDR1 MNHNY, CDR2 SVGAGI (reference sequence). Losses at the gene ends were 2 bases for V and 6 bases for J; bases not matched to a gene: 3.

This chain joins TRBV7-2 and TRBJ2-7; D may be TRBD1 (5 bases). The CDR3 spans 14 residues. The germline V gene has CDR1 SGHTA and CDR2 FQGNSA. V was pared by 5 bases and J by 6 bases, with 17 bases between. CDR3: CASSEDSYPSEQYV. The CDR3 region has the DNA TGTGCCAGCAGCGAAGACAGTTACCCTTCCGAGCAGTACGTC.

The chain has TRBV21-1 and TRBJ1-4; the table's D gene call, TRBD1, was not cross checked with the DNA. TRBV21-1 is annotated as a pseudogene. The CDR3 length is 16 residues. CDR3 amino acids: CARHNRGWSGNEKLFF. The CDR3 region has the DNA TGTGCCAGGCATAACAGGGGTTGGTCAGGTAATGAAAAACTGTTTTTT.

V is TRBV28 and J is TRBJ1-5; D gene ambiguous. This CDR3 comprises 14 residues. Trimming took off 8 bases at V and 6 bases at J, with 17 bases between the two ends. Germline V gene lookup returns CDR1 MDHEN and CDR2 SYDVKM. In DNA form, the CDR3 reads TGTGCCAGCCATAGTGTGATGGCGGGTCAGCCCCAGCATTTT. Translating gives CASHSVMAGQPQHF.